A selection of T cell receptor beta chains follows, all from one sample in a study of OX40 agonist ivuxolimab in advanced cancers. The protocol was immunoSEQ multiplex PCR, while the TCRdb copy is restricted to in-frame clones and leaves out a portion. Of around 53,000 clones in the sample, 75% to 90% were seen once. This material consisted of CD4+ or CD8+ T cells sorted from blood, taken in a trial of the OX40 agonist ivuxolimab. The receptors were gathered from an adult with an advanced solid tumor such as melanoma, head and neck, liver or kidney cancer. Each CDR3 is given with its conserved first and last residue. The order of the fields is D gene, clone size, J gene, V gene, CDR3 length, CDR3 DNA, CDR3 protein. A D gene is named only where the DNA matches it firmly. Part of the rows lack a size; the others show once, few, many or a class for expanded clones.

d_call: TRBD1; clone_size: .; j_call: TRBJ2-4; v_call: TRBV13; cdr3_length: 14; cdr3_nt: TGTGCCAGCAGCTTAGCAGGGGGAGAGGGCATTCAGTACTTC; cdr3_aa: CASSLAGGEGIQYF
d_call: .; clone_size: .; j_call: TRBJ1-1; v_call: TRBV2; cdr3_length: 17; cdr3_nt: TGTGCCAGCAGGGTCAGACTGGGACCTTACCTAAACACTGAAGCTTTCTTT; cdr3_aa: CASRVRLGPYLNTEAFF
d_call: TRBD1; clone_size: .; j_call: TRBJ2-2; v_call: TRBV15; cdr3_length: 15; cdr3_nt: TGTGCCACCAGCAGCGGACAGGGTTACACCGGGGAGCTGTTTTTT; cdr3_aa: CATSSGQGYTGELFF
d_call: TRBD1; clone_size: .; j_call: TRBJ2-2; v_call: TRBV18; cdr3_length: 14; cdr3_nt: TGTGCCAGCTCTACGACAGGGCTCACCGGGGAGCTGTTTTTT; cdr3_aa: CASSTTGLTGELFF
d_call: .; clone_size: once; j_call: TRBJ1-2; v_call: TRBV27; cdr3_length: 13; cdr3_nt: TGTGCCAGCAGTTTAGACTCAAATCTTGGCTACACCTTC; cdr3_aa: CASSLDSNLGYTF
d_call: .; clone_size: .; j_call: TRBJ2-3; v_call: TRBV13; cdr3_length: 14; cdr3_nt: TGTGCCAGCAGCTTAGGCGTGCGGACAGATACGCAGTATTTT; cdr3_aa: CASSLGVRTDTQYF
d_call: .; clone_size: .; j_call: TRBJ1-4; v_call: TRBV4-1; cdr3_length: 15; cdr3_nt: TGCGCCAGCAGCCAGAACCCAGGGCAAGATGAAAAACTGTTTTTT; cdr3_aa: CASSQNPGQDEKLFF
d_call: .; clone_size: .; j_call: TRBJ1-5; v_call: TRBV12-5; cdr3_length: 14; cdr3_nt: TGTGCTAGTGGTTTGGGAACCAGGGAACAGCCCCAGCATTTT; cdr3_aa: CASGLGTREQPQHF
d_call: .; clone_size: .; j_call: TRBJ2-3; v_call: TRBV4-3; cdr3_length: 14; cdr3_nt: TGCGCCAGCAGCCAAGGGGGCCGCACAGATACGCAGTATTTT; cdr3_aa: CASSQGGRTDTQYF
d_call: .; clone_size: .; j_call: TRBJ2-5; v_call: TRBV6-5; cdr3_length: 14; cdr3_nt: TGTGCCAGCAGTTTGGGACTGTCTAAGGAGACCCAGTACTTC; cdr3_aa: CASSLGLSKETQYF
d_call: .; clone_size: .; j_call: TRBJ1-1; v_call: TRBV11-2; cdr3_length: 13; cdr3_nt: TGTGCCAGCAGTAGGATCACAAACACTGAAGCTTTCTTT; cdr3_aa: CASSRITNTEAFF
d_call: .; clone_size: .; j_call: TRBJ1-1; v_call: TRBV6-1; cdr3_length: 17; cdr3_nt: TGTGCCAGCAGTGACGGACAGTGGCCCAACGGTCGGACTGAAGCTTTCTTT; cdr3_aa: CASSDGQWPNGRTEAFF
d_call: .; clone_size: few; j_call: TRBJ1-4; v_call: TRBV5-4; cdr3_length: 12; cdr3_nt: TGTGCCACCAGGTCAGGGAGTGAAAAACTGTTTTTT; cdr3_aa: CATRSGSEKLFF
d_call: TRBD1; clone_size: once; j_call: TRBJ1-1; v_call: TRBV6-5; cdr3_length: 14; cdr3_nt: TGTGCCAGCAGTTACTCCGACAGGGGCACTGAAGCTTTCTTT; cdr3_aa: CASSYSDRGTEAFF
d_call: .; clone_size: .; j_call: TRBJ2-4; v_call: TRBV4-3; cdr3_length: 16; cdr3_nt: TGCGCCAGCAGCCAAATAGGGGCCCAAGCCAAAAACATTCAGTACTTC; cdr3_aa: CASSQIGAQAKNIQYF
d_call: TRBD1; clone_size: .; j_call: TRBJ1-2; v_call: TRBV5-4; cdr3_length: 15; cdr3_nt: TGTGCCAGCAGCTTGAATTCCGGGACAGGGAGTGGCTACACCTTC; cdr3_aa: CASSLNSGTGSGYTF
d_call: .; clone_size: .; j_call: TRBJ2-5; v_call: TRBV7-9; cdr3_length: 16; cdr3_nt: TGTGCCAGCAGGTTGCGACAGGGAGGATACCAAGAGACCCAGTACTTC; cdr3_aa: CASRLRQGGYQETQYF
d_call: .; clone_size: .; j_call: TRBJ2-3; v_call: TRBV4-1; cdr3_length: 15; cdr3_nt: TGCGCCAGCAGCCAAGAAGGTTGGAACACAGATACGCAGTATTTT; cdr3_aa: CASSQEGWNTDTQYF
d_call: TRBD1; clone_size: once; j_call: TRBJ2-6; v_call: TRBV5-6; cdr3_length: 18; cdr3_nt: TGTGCCAGCACCCCGGGACAGGGGGATGCTCTTGGGGCCAACGTCCTGACTTTC; cdr3_aa: CASTPGQGDALGANVLTF
d_call: .; clone_size: .; j_call: TRBJ2-3; v_call: TRBV4-2; cdr3_length: 16; cdr3_nt: TGTGCCAGCAGCCAAGACGATGGGAGGATGACAGATACGCAGTATTTT; cdr3_aa: CASSQDDGRMTDTQYF
d_call: .; clone_size: .; j_call: TRBJ1-2; v_call: TRBV5-4; cdr3_length: 15; cdr3_nt: TGTGCCAGCAGCCAAACACCCAGTTCCAACTATGGCTACACCTTC; cdr3_aa: CASSQTPSSNYGYTF
d_call: TRBD1; clone_size: once; j_call: TRBJ2-2; v_call: TRBV9; cdr3_length: 15; cdr3_nt: TGTGCCAGCAGCGCCCGACAGGGTTTAACCGGGGAGCTGTTTTTT; cdr3_aa: CASSARQGLTGELFF
d_call: .; clone_size: .; j_call: TRBJ2-1; v_call: TRBV10-2; cdr3_length: 12; cdr3_nt: TGCGCCAGCAGCTCACAGCACAATGAGCAGTTCTTC; cdr3_aa: CASSSQHNEQFF
d_call: .; clone_size: .; j_call: TRBJ1-5; v_call: TRBV28; cdr3_length: 13; cdr3_nt: TGTGCCAGCACAGATTATAGCAATCAGCCCCAGCATTTT; cdr3_aa: CASTDYSNQPQHF
d_call: .; clone_size: once; j_call: TRBJ1-4; v_call: TRBV7-9; cdr3_length: 14; cdr3_nt: TGTGCCAGCAAGGGGGAAGAAGTTAATGAAAAACTGTTTTTT; cdr3_aa: CASKGEEVNEKLFF
d_call: .; clone_size: .; j_call: TRBJ1-4; v_call: TRBV29-1; cdr3_length: 14; cdr3_nt: TGCAGCGTTGAGGGGGGAGGCACTAATGAAAAACTGTTTTTT; cdr3_aa: CSVEGGGTNEKLFF
d_call: .; clone_size: .; j_call: TRBJ2-7; v_call: TRBV5-6; cdr3_length: 12; cdr3_nt: TGTGCCAGCAGCCCGGGACATAGGGAGCAGTACTTC; cdr3_aa: CASSPGHREQYF
d_call: .; clone_size: few; j_call: TRBJ1-1; v_call: TRBV29-1; cdr3_length: 12; cdr3_nt: TGCAGCGTTGGGAGAGGAGATACTGAAGCTTTCTTT; cdr3_aa: CSVGRGDTEAFF
d_call: .; clone_size: .; j_call: TRBJ1-2; v_call: TRBV5-5; cdr3_length: 15; cdr3_nt: TGTGCCAGCAGCCCCCCCTCGCCAAGTGGCTATGGCTACACCTTC; cdr3_aa: CASSPPSPSGYGYTF
d_call: TRBD1; clone_size: .; j_call: TRBJ1-1; v_call: TRBV7-6; cdr3_length: 16; cdr3_nt: TGTGCCAGCAGCTTACGGACAGGGGCCTTGAACACTGAAGCTTTCTTT; cdr3_aa: CASSLRTGALNTEAFF
d_call: .; clone_size: .; j_call: TRBJ1-2; v_call: TRBV6-6; cdr3_length: 11; cdr3_nt: TGTGCCAGCACCACTGGGGGCGGCTACACCTTC; cdr3_aa: CASTTGGGYTF